This record looks at one T cell receptor beta chain sequence and its context. The antigen is not known. This CDR3 comprises 13 residues. Germline CDR1 is GTSNPN and CDR2 is SVGIG (reference sequence). Trimming left V 0 bases short and J 5 bases short, with 11 bases between. This entry is derived from a study of blood T cells in healthy people across ages. As for the study in general: T cells yielded about one barcoded beta molecule per two cells through template switching. Regarding the study as a whole: Unsorted PBMCs prevented conclusive naive versus antigen-experienced comparison. In long-lived donors, naive CD4+ cell counts and diversity exceeded those of aged donors.

For every donor, a draw yielded roughly 9.3 milliliters of peripheral blood. Alongside a J-beta primer mix, a sample-barcoded 5' primer served in a second PCR lasting roughly 6 to 11 cycles. Each CDR3 protein is one row after TCRdb ran MiXCR on the 5' RACE reads. The repertoire includes about 1,000,000 distinct CDR3 sequences, 45% of them detected once, and approximately 17% sits in the top ten. The chain is built from TRBV30 and TRBJ2-7; D possibly corresponds to TRBD1 (5 bases). The sample comprised blood. The origin of this receptor is a woman in her sixties in good health. CDR3 DNA sequence: TGTGCCTGGAGTGTCTCAGGGAACAACGAGCAGTACTTC. As protein: CAWSVSGNNEQYF.